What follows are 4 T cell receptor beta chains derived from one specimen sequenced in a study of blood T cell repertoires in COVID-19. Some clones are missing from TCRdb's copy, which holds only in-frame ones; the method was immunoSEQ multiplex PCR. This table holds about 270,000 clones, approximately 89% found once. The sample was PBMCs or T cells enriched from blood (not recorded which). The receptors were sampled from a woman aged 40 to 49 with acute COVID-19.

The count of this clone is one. The chain's CDR3 is CASSRLDRMYGYTF. The CDR3 DNA sequence: TGTGCCAGCAGCCGCCTAGACAGGATGTATGGCTACACCTTC. The chain couples TRBV3-1 (or the pseudogene TRBV3-2) to TRBJ1-2; weak D call: TRBD1 (6 bases). Germline lookup yields CDR1 LGHDT and CDR2 YNNKEL (reference sequence). The CDR3 spans 14 residues. The V gene lost 4 bases and the J gene lost 5 bases, with 14 bases spanning the gap.

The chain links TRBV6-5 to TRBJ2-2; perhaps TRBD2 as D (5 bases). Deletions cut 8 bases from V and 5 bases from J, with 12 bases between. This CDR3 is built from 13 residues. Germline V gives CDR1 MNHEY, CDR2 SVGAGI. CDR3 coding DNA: TGTGCCAGCGTCCGGGGTGGGACCGGGGAGCTGTTTTTT. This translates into CASVRGGTGELFF.

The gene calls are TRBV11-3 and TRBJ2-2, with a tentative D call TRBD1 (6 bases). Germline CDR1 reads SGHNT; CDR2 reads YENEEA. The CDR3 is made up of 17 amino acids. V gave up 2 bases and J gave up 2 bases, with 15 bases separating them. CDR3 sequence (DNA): TGTGCCAGCAGCTTATTGGCCAGGGGTTTAAACACCGGGGAGCTGTTTTTT. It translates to CASSLLARGLNTGELFF. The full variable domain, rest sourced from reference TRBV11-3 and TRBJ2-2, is EAGVVQSPRYKIIEKKQPVAFWCNPISGHNTLYWYLQNLGQGPELLIRYENEEAVDDSQLPKDRFSAERLKGVDSTLKIQPAELGDSAVYLCASSLLARGLNTGELFFGEGSRLTVL.

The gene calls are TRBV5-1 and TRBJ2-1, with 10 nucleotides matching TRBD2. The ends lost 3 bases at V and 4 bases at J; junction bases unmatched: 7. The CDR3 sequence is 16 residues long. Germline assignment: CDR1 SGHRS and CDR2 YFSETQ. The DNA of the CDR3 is TGCGCCAGCAGCTCCACCAGGACTAGCGGATACAATGAGCAGTTCTTC. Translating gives CASSSTRTSGYNEQFF.